These T cell receptor beta chains were read from a single sample in a study of blood T cell repertoires in COVID-19. The method was immunoSEQ multiplex PCR; TCRdb's version includes in-frame clones alone and lacks a portion of them. The table shows about 290,000 clones, with around four fifths occurring only once. The material sequenced was peripheral blood. Receptors originate from a woman between 50 and 59 years old with active or convalescent COVID-19. CDR3s include the opening cysteine and the closing phenylalanine or tryptophan. The D gene is left open where the match is weak. The size of a clone is reported for some rows only, either as once, few or many, or as a class for expanded clones.

cdr3_aa	cdr3_nt	clone_size	v_call	j_call	d_call
CASSLSAYGYTF	TGTGCCAGCAGTTTAAGCGCCTATGGCTACACCTTC	once	TRBV12-3/TRBV12-4	TRBJ1-2	.
CASSTGFNQPQHF	TGTGCCAGCAGTACAGGGTTCAATCAGCCCCAGCATTTT	.	TRBV4-2	TRBJ1-5	.
CASSRGTGGTEAFF	TGTGCCAGCAGCCGCGGGACAGGGGGCACTGAAGCTTTCTTT	.	TRBV7-6	TRBJ1-1	TRBD1
CASRPSGTGAPLHF	TGTGCCAGCAGGCCATCCGGGACAGGGGCACCCCTCCACTTT	few	TRBV3-1/TRBV3-2	TRBJ1-6	TRBD1
CAWTSGANVLTF	TGTGCCTGGACATCTGGGGCCAACGTCCTGACTTTC	.	TRBV30	TRBJ2-6	.
CASSLMTGLGETQYF	TGTGCCAGCAGCTTAATGACAGGGCTAGGGGAGACCCAGTACTTC	.	TRBV7-9	TRBJ2-5	TRBD1
CASSPPNRAGNTIYF	TGTGCCAGCTCACCACCGAACAGAGCTGGAAACACCATATATTTT	.	TRBV18	TRBJ1-3	.
CASSLAGNTEAFF	TGTGCCAGCAGCTTAGCCGGGAACACTGAAGCTTTCTTT	.	TRBV7-3	TRBJ1-1	.
CASRTILAGFGNEQFF	TGTGCCAGTAGGACGATACTAGCGGGATTTGGCAATGAGCAGTTCTTC	.	TRBV19	TRBJ2-1	TRBD2
CASSPGSGNTQYF	TGTGCCAGCAGCCCCGGGAGTGGAAATACGCAGTATTTT	.	TRBV7-3	TRBJ2-3	.
CASSPPPGGGLSQPQHF	TGTGCCAGCAGTCCCCCCCCCGGGGGGGGACTCTCGCAGCCCCAGCATTTT	.	TRBV27	TRBJ1-5	.
CASSLGAGQGVFWEQFF	TGTGCCAGCAGCTTGGGGGCGGGACAGGGGGTTTTTTGGGAGCAGTTCTTC	.	TRBV5-7	TRBJ2-1	TRBD1
CSASPSERADTQYF	TGCAGTGCTAGTCCTAGCGAGAGGGCAGATACGCAGTATTTT	.	TRBV20-1	TRBJ2-3	.
CASSFLSGNTEAFF	TGTGCCAGCAGCTTCTTATCAGGGAACACTGAAGCTTTCTTT	.	TRBV7-2	TRBJ1-1	.
CASSPPTGRNQPQHF	TGTGCCAGCTCACCACCGACAGGCCGCAATCAGCCCCAGCATTTT	few	TRBV18	TRBJ1-5	.
CASSFELAGYNEQFF	TGCGCCAGCAGTTTTGAGCTAGCGGGGTACAATGAGCAGTTCTTC	.	TRBV5-1	TRBJ2-1	TRBD2
CASSQGQGAGLDYGYTF	TGCGCCAGCAGCCAAGGACAGGGGGCAGGTTTGGACTATGGCTACACCTTC	.	TRBV5-1	TRBJ1-2	TRBD1
CASRRGEAGNIQYF	TGCGCCAGCAGGCGCGGGGAGGCCGGGAACATTCAGTACTTC	.	TRBV5-1	TRBJ2-4	.
CAISDFQGVSGNTIYF	TGTGCCATCAGTGACTTCCAGGGGGTATCTGGAAACACCATATATTTT	few	TRBV10-3	TRBJ1-3	TRBD1
CASSKELAGVKTQYF	TGTGCCAGCAGCAAAGAACTAGCGGGAGTGAAGACCCAGTACTTC	.	TRBV21-1	TRBJ2-5	.
CASSSPYEQYF	TGTGCCAGCAGTTCTCCCTACGAGCAGTACTTC	.	TRBV27	TRBJ2-7	.
CASSLGAGTSDNEQFF	TGTGCCAGCAGCTTGGGGGCCGGGACTAGTGACAATGAGCAGTTCTTC	.	TRBV5-4	TRBJ2-1	TRBD2
CASSLMAPGDRENGYTF	TGTGCCAGCAGCTTAATGGCTCCTGGGGACAGGGAAAATGGCTACACCTTC	.	TRBV7-2	TRBJ1-2	TRBD1
CASSHTTTSGRTGEQFF	TGCGCCAGCAGCCATACAACGACTAGCGGGAGGACTGGTGAGCAGTTCTTC	.	TRBV4-1	TRBJ2-1	TRBD2
CASSQLQDNYGYTF	TGTGCCAGCTCGCAACTACAGGATAACTATGGCTACACCTTC	.	TRBV18	TRBJ1-2	.
CASSLGVVSGRDYQETQYF	TGTGCCAGCAGCTTAGGGGTGGTTAGCGGGAGAGACTACCAAGAGACCCAGTACTTC	.	TRBV7-9	TRBJ2-5	TRBD2
CSVEQGAVSASEAFF	TGCAGCGTTGAGCAGGGGGCTGTTTCGGCGTCTGAAGCTTTCTTT	.	TRBV29-1	TRBJ1-1	TRBD1
CASSTGVPYTEAFF	TGTGCCAGCAGCACAGGGGTTCCCTACACTGAAGCTTTCTTT	.	TRBV2	TRBJ1-1	TRBD1
CATSAAGGHIGNEQFF	TGTGCCACCTCCGCGGCGGGAGGGCATATTGGGAATGAGCAGTTCTTC	.	TRBV5-4	TRBJ2-1	TRBD2
CASSQDGTGNEKLFF	TGTGCCAGCAGCCAAGATGGGACAGGCAATGAAAAACTGTTTTTT	.	TRBV3-1/TRBV3-2	TRBJ1-4	TRBD1
CASYGLAGKGPLGEQFF	TGTGCCAGCTATGGACTAGCGGGGAAGGGCCCTCTTGGTGAGCAGTTCTTC	.	TRBV28	TRBJ2-1	TRBD2
CSASTGNYGYTF	TGCAGTGCTAGTACAGGGAACTATGGCTACACCTTC	.	TRBV20-1	TRBJ1-2	.
CASRTSGLNTGELFF	TGCGCCAGCAGGACTAGCGGGCTGAACACCGGGGAGCTGTTTTTT	.	TRBV5-1	TRBJ2-2	TRBD2
CASSIESGTDQPQHF	TGTGCCAGTAGTATAGAATCCGGGACAGACCAGCCCCAGCATTTT	.	TRBV19	TRBJ1-5	TRBD1
CASSGQNTGELFF	TGTGCCAGCAGTGGGCAGAACACCGGGGAGCTGTTTTTT	.	TRBV2	TRBJ2-2	.
CASSEMGQGSNEQFF	TGTGCCAGCAGTGAAATGGGACAGGGATCCAATGAGCAGTTCTTC	.	TRBV2	TRBJ2-1	TRBD1
CASSAPREGTYGYTF	TGTGCCAGCAGTGCCCCCAGGGAGGGTACCTATGGCTACACCTTC	.	TRBV6-6	TRBJ1-2	.
CASSLRSWDTSSPLHF	TGTGCCAGCTCACTAAGGTCCTGGGACACGTCTTCACCCCTCCACTTT	.	TRBV18	TRBJ1-6	.
CASSDRPGEGFEKLFF	TGTGCCAGCAGCGACCGGCCCGGGGAGGGTTTTGAAAAACTGTTTTTT	.	TRBV5-5	TRBJ1-4	.
CASSPIAVSTYNEQFF	TGTGCCAGCTCACCCATAGCGGTGAGCACCTACAATGAGCAGTTCTTC	.	TRBV18	TRBJ2-1	.
CASSSDSYNEQFF	TGTGCCAGCAGCTCGGACAGCTACAATGAGCAGTTCTTC	.	TRBV5-6	TRBJ2-1	.
CASSVVAGWSTQYF	TGTGCCAGCAGCGTAGTGGCGGGGTGGAGTACGCAGTATTTT	.	TRBV9	TRBJ2-3	.
CASSWSGGYGDEQYF	TGCGCCAGCAGCTGGTCCGGGGGGTACGGCGACGAGCAGTACTTC	.	TRBV5-1	TRBJ2-7	TRBD2
CASSATPDRVPYEQYF	TGTGCCAGCAGCGCAACCCCCGACAGGGTTCCCTACGAGCAGTACTTC	.	TRBV21-1	TRBJ2-7	.
CASSSPDRGETQYF	TGCGCCAGCAGCTCACCTGACAGGGGAGAGACCCAGTACTTC	.	TRBV5-1	TRBJ2-5	TRBD1
CASSRQGRHGYTF	TGTGCCAGCAGTCGACAGGGGAGGCATGGCTACACCTTC	few	TRBV6-5	TRBJ1-2	TRBD1
CATSGRPGGRSGQYF	TGTGCCACCAGCGGGCGCCCGGGGGGAAGGTCGGGGCAGTACTTC	.	TRBV15	TRBJ2-7	TRBD2
CSVGMDRSDYGYTF	TGCAGCGTGGGCATGGACAGGTCGGACTATGGCTACACCTTC	.	TRBV29-1	TRBJ1-2	TRBD1
CASSAVGGLRAWEQFF	TGTGCCAGCAGTGCCGTTGGGGGACTCCGCGCATGGGAGCAGTTCTTC	few	TRBV27	TRBJ2-1	.